This section outlines one TCR beta chain sequence together with its context. The antigen is unknown. This record comes from a study of identical twins. Donors uniformly comprised healthy Caucasians. Using its own MiXCR run on the 5' RACE reads, TCRdb lists one record per CDR3 protein. The sample lists 400,000 to 650,000 distinct CDR3 sequences; approximately 22% were seen once. Study results and caveats: Monozygotic twins shared more out-of-frame TCR alpha than recombination models predicted.

These same records also appear under a second study, on T cells expressing NK-cell markers. As that report states: An anti-gamma-delta TCR antibody confined sorting to alpha-beta TCR T cells across several of the experiments.

Material for sequencing was CD4+ T cells sorted from blood. The source of this sequence is a woman between 18 and 29 years old in good health.

The CDR3 DNA follows: TGTGCCAGCAGTTACTTAAGGGAATGGTCCCAGCATTTT. Protein sequence: CASSYLREWSQHF. The chain links TRBV6-2 or TRBV6-3 to TRBJ1-5; D remains unclear. The CDR3 length is 13 residues. The germline V and J ends were trimmed by 1 base and 11 bases, with 12 bases remaining between them. Germline V gene lookup returns CDR1 MNHEY and CDR2 SVGEGT.